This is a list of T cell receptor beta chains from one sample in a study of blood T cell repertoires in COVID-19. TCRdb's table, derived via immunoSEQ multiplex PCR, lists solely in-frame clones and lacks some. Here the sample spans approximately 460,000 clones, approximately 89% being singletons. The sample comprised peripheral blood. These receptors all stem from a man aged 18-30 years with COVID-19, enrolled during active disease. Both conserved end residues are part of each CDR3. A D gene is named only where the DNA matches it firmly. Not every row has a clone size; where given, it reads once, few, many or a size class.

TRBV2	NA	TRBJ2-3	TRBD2	TGTGCCAGCAGCCAATCCGGACTAGCGGGGTCCGTGGATACGCAGTATTTT	CASSQSGLAGSVDTQYF
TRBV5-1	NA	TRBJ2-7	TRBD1	TGCGCCAGCAGCTTCGACAGGGCGTACGAGCAGTACTTC	CASSFDRAYEQYF
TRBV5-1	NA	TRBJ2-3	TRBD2	TGCGCCAGCAGCTTTAGCGGGGGGGCCGAGAGGAGCACAGATACGCAGTATTTT	CASSFSGGAERSTDTQYF
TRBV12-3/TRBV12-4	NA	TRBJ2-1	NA	TGTGCCAGCAGTTTAGTTCGGGGAAGTGAGCAGTTCTTC	CASSLVRGSEQFF
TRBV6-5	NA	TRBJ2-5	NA	TGTGCCAGCAGTAACAAGAAGGAGACCCAGTACTTC	CASSNKKETQYF
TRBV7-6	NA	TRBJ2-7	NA	TGTGCCAGCAGCTTTCCACAGTCCTACGAGCAGTACTTC	CASSFPQSYEQYF
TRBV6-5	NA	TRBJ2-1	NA	TGTGCCAGCCGAGAGGGACAAAAACCTTACAATGAGCAGTTCTTC	CASREGQKPYNEQFF
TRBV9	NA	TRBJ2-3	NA	TGTGCCAGCAGCGCCGGTCCTGACAAGGCAGATACGCAGTATTTT	CASSAGPDKADTQYF
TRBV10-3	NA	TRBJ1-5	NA	TGTGCCATCAGTGAGTCGAAGGTATTATGGACAGATGATAGCAATCAGCCCCAGCATTTT	CAISESKVLWTDDSNQPQHF
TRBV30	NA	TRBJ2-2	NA	TGTGCCTGGAGTAAGATAACAGGAAGCACCGGGGAGCTGTTTTTT	CAWSKITGSTGELFF
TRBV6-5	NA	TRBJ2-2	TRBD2	TGTGCCAGCAGTTACTCGGACGGGAGGGCCGCCGGGGAGCTGTTTTTT	CASSYSDGRAAGELFF
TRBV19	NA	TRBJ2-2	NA	TGTGCCAGTAGTATAAACAGGGTGCCCGGGGAGCTGTTTTTT	CASSINRVPGELFF
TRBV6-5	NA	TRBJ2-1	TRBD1	TGTGCCAGCAGCCCCGGGACAGGGTTTTCTGATGAGCAGTTCTTC	CASSPGTGFSDEQFF
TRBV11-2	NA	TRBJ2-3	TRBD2	TGTGCCAGCAGCTTAGGGGGCGGGGGGATCACAGATACGCAGTATTTT	CASSLGGGGITDTQYF
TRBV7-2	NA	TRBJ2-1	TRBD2	TGTGCCAGCAGCCCCCTAGCGGCCTCCTACAATGAGCAGTTCTTC	CASSPLAASYNEQFF
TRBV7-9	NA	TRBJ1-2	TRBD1	TGTGCCAGCAGCTCCCGGGACAGTGGCTACACCTTC	CASSSRDSGYTF
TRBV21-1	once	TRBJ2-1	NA	TGTGCCAGCAGCAGACTCCCTAGCGGGGGGCGGGTCTTC	CASSRLPSGGRVF
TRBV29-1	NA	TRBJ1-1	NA	TGCAGCGTTGAAGGGCAGGCCAACCCTGAAGCTTTCTTT	CSVEGQANPEAFF
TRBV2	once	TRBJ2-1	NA	TGTGCCAGCAGTGAGGTACAGTCAAATGAGCAGTTCTTC	CASSEVQSNEQFF
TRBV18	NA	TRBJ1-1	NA	TGTGCCAGCTCACCAACAGCTCCTGCGAACACTGAAGCTTTCTTT	CASSPTAPANTEAFF
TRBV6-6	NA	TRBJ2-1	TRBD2	TGTGCCAGCAGTCCGGGGGGGACCGCCTACACCGATGAGCAGTTCTTC	CASSPGGTAYTDEQFF
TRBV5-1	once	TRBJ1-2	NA	TGCGCCAGCAGCTCCGCTGAGGGGGTTAACTATGGCTACACCTTC	CASSSAEGVNYGYTF
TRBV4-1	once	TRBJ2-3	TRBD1	TGCGCCAGCAGCCAAGGCTGGACAGGGGTCACAGATACGCAGTATTTT	CASSQGWTGVTDTQYF
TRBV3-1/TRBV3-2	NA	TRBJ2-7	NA	TGTGCCAGCAGCCAAGATCACAGGAGCTACGAGCAGTACTTC	CASSQDHRSYEQYF
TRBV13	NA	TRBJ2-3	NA	TGTGCCAGCAGCTTATCCCAGACGGGTTGGGATACGCAGTATTTT	CASSLSQTGWDTQYF
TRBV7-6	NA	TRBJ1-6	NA	TGTGCCAGCAGCTTACGACCGGGGAATTCACCCCTCCACTTT	CASSLRPGNSPLHF
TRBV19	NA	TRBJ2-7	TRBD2	TGTGCCAGTAGTTGGGGAGGGTTCTACGAGCAGTACTTC	CASSWGGFYEQYF
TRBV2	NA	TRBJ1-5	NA	TGTGCCAGCAGTAACGGGGTGACCGATCAGCCCCAGCATTTT	CASSNGVTDQPQHF
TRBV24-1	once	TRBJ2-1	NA	TGTGCCACCAGTCCCTCAGGGCCATTTACTGAGCAGTTCTTC	CATSPSGPFTEQFF
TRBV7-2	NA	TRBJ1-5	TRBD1	TGTGCCAGCAGTTTTTCAGGGGGTCAGCCCCAGCATTTT	CASSFSGGQPQHF
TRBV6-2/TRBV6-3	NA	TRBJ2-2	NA	TGTGCCAGCAGTCTACGGGGTCCCACCGGGGAGCTGTTTTTT	CASSLRGPTGELFF
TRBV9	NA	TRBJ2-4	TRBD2	TGTGCCAGCAGCGTAGCGGGGGGGGCTAAAAACATTCAGTACTTC	CASSVAGGAKNIQYF
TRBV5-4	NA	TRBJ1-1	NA	TGTGCCAGCAGCGACGACTCCCCGAAAGCTTTCTTT	CASSDDSPKAFF
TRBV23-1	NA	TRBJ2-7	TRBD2	TGCGCCACCTTGACAGGGGTCGGTAGCGGGAGGAACGAGCAGTACTTC	CATLTGVGSGRNEQYF
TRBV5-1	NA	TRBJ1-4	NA	TGCGCCAGCAGCTTGGCCTCCGGTAGAAATGAAAAACTGTTTTTT	CASSLASGRNEKLFF
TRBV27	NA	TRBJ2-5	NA	TGTGCCAGCAGTTTACAAACAGGCACCCTGGGGACCCAGTACTTC	CASSLQTGTLGTQYF
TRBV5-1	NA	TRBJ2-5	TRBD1	TGCGCCAGCAGCTTGGCCGGGACAGGGCAGGAGACCCAGTACTTC	CASSLAGTGQETQYF
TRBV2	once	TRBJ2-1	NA	TGTGCCAGCAGCTACCGGGTTCCCGGTGGGGCTGAGCAGTTCTTC	CASSYRVPGGAEQFF
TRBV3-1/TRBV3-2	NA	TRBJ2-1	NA	TGTGCCAGCAGTCCAAGTATCCTAGTCTCCAATGAGCAGTTCTTC	CASSPSILVSNEQFF
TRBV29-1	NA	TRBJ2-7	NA	TGCAGCGTTAAAAAGGACACCAGCTCCTACGAGCAGTACTTC	CSVKKDTSSYEQYF
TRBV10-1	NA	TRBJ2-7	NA	TGCGCCAGCAGTGAGAGGCAGGACTACGAGCAGTACTTC	CASSERQDYEQYF